This paragraph reports one TCR beta chain. In the PCR, 60 Vbeta and 13 Jbeta primers were used. Assay used: immunoSEQ multiplex PCR; TCRdb lists only in-frame clones, some missing. This sample yields approximately 150,000 clones, of which 76% are seen a single time; more than 3% belongs to the top ten. The data were taken from a study of cytomegalovirus exposure and HLA in healthy donors. Looking at the study overall: Out of approximately 170 million T cells, an earlier analysis found fewer than 140 million unique TCR beta sequences in total.

Sequenced sample: PBMCs. The receptor comes from a male donor in good health and CMV-seronegative.

CDR3 residues: CASSFPEIPPLLFF. In DNA, the CDR3 is TGTGCCAGCAGCTTTCCTGAGATACCCCCGTTGTTGTTTTTT. The V gene is TRBV7-2, the J gene TRBJ2-2; D is undetermined. Germline loops: CDR1 SGHTA, CDR2 FQGNSA. V was trimmed by 3 bases and J by 15 bases, leaving 20 bases between them. The CDR3 contains 14 residues.